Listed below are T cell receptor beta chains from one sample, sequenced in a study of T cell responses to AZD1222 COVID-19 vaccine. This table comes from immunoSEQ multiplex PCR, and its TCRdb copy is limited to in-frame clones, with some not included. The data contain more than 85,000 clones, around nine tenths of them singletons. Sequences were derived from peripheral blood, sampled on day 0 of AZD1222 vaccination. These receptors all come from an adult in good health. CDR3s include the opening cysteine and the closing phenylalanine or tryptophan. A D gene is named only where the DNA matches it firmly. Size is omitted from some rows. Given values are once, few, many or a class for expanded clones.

DNA: TGTGCCAGCAGTTTAACAGGGAAGCACACTGAAGCTTTCTTT
CDR3: CASSLTGKHTEAFF
size: NA
V: TRBV28
J: TRBJ1-1
D: NA

DNA: TGTGCCAGCCGACGAGCGGGAGGGAGCACAGATACGCAGTATTTT
CDR3: CASRRAGGSTDTQYF
size: NA
V: TRBV27
J: TRBJ2-3
D: TRBD2

DNA: TGTGCCAGCAGCCAAGATCTGGTGGGGACGGGGGAGACCCAGTACTTC
CDR3: CASSQDLVGTGETQYF
size: NA
V: TRBV14
J: TRBJ2-5
D: NA

DNA: TGTGCCAGCAGCCTAACGGCCTACGAGCAGTACTTC
CDR3: CASSLTAYEQYF
size: NA
V: TRBV3-1/TRBV3-2
J: TRBJ2-7
D: NA

DNA: TGCAGCGTTGAAGATCATCAGGGGCGCGGCTACACCTTC
CDR3: CSVEDHQGRGYTF
size: NA
V: TRBV29-1
J: TRBJ1-2
D: NA

DNA: TGTGCCAGTAGTATAGGGACTAGCGGGACCTACGAGCAGTACTTC
CDR3: CASSIGTSGTYEQYF
size: NA
V: TRBV19
J: TRBJ2-7
D: TRBD2

DNA: TGTGCCAGCTCACCAGCAGGTGGGAGGATGAACACTGAAGCTTTCTTT
CDR3: CASSPAGGRMNTEAFF
size: NA
V: TRBV18
J: TRBJ1-1
D: NA

DNA: TGCAGCGTCCAGGGTGGGACTGAAGCTTTCTTT
CDR3: CSVQGGTEAFF
size: NA
V: TRBV29-1
J: TRBJ1-1
D: NA

DNA: TGTGCCACCAGCACTCTCCAGGGGGAGAATCGGCAGTACTTC
CDR3: CATSTLQGENRQYF
size: NA
V: TRBV15
J: TRBJ2-7
D: TRBD1

DNA: TGTGCCAGCAGCTTAGGAGGGTATGGCTACACCTTC
CDR3: CASSLGGYGYTF
size: NA
V: TRBV13
J: TRBJ1-2
D: NA

DNA: TGCGCCAGCAGTCGAGGTCAGGGGTACACTGAAGCTTTCTTT
CDR3: CASSRGQGYTEAFF
size: NA
V: TRBV10-2
J: TRBJ1-1
D: NA

DNA: TGTGCCAGCAGTTTAGGGACGTCAGAAAAACTGTTTTTT
CDR3: CASSLGTSEKLFF
size: NA
V: TRBV12-3/TRBV12-4
J: TRBJ1-4
D: NA

DNA: TGTGCCAGTAGTAGCAGGGGTCTCTCCTATAATTCACCCCTCCACTTT
CDR3: CASSSRGLSYNSPLHF
size: NA
V: TRBV19
J: TRBJ1-6
D: NA

DNA: TGTGCCAGCTCACCGGGGGTAGTTTTGGCAACTAATGAAAAACTGTTTTTT
CDR3: CASSPGVVLATNEKLFF
size: NA
V: TRBV18
J: TRBJ1-4
D: NA

DNA: TGTGCCAGCAGCTCGAGGACTAGCAAGTACTTC
CDR3: CASSSRTSKYF
size: NA
V: TRBV7-9
J: TRBJ2-7
D: TRBD2

DNA: TGTGCCAGCAGAATCCAGCGGATTCACACAGATACGCAGTATTTT
CDR3: CASRIQRIHTDTQYF
size: NA
V: TRBV7-2
J: TRBJ2-3
D: NA

DNA: TGTGCCAGCAGCTTGAGGGTCACAGGGGGCCACTATGGCTACACCTTC
CDR3: CASSLRVTGGHYGYTF
size: NA
V: TRBV5-8
J: TRBJ1-2
D: TRBD1

DNA: TGTGCCAGCAGCCAAGAGACCCAGTACTTC
CDR3: CASSQETQYF
size: NA
V: TRBV3-1/TRBV3-2
J: TRBJ2-5
D: NA

DNA: TGCAGCGTGGACGTGTTGGGGGGCTCCGGGGAGCTGTTTTTT
CDR3: CSVDVLGGSGELFF
size: NA
V: TRBV29-1
J: TRBJ2-2
D: NA

DNA: TGCAGCGTTGAGGAAGCTTTCTTT
CDR3: CSVEEAFF
size: few
V: TRBV29-1
J: TRBJ1-1
D: NA

DNA: TGTGCCAGTAGCGGGGGCCGCTACGAGCAGTACTTC
CDR3: CASSGGRYEQYF
size: NA
V: TRBV19
J: TRBJ2-7
D: NA

DNA: TGTGCCACCAGTGATACGGGACGGGACATCTTTCACACTGAAGCTTTCTTT
CDR3: CATSDTGRDIFHTEAFF
size: NA
V: TRBV24-1
J: TRBJ1-1
D: NA

DNA: TGTGCTAGCAGCCCTGGGACAAACGCTGGAAACACCATATATTTT
CDR3: CASSPGTNAGNTIYF
size: NA
V: TRBV7-7
J: TRBJ1-3
D: NA

DNA: TGTGCCTGGGGCAGAAGGAGGCAAGAGACCCAGTACTTC
CDR3: CAWGRRRQETQYF
size: NA
V: TRBV28
J: TRBJ2-5
D: NA

DNA: TGTGCCAGCAGCTCCGGGGGTGCTAACTATGGCTACACCTTC
CDR3: CASSSGGANYGYTF
size: NA
V: TRBV7-9
J: TRBJ1-2
D: NA

DNA: TGTGCCAGCAGCGTTTTAGCGGTGGCCAATGAGCAGTTCTTC
CDR3: CASSVLAVANEQFF
size: NA
V: TRBV9
J: TRBJ2-1
D: NA

DNA: TGTGCCAGCAGTGAGACAACGACAGATACGCAGTATTTT
CDR3: CASSETTTDTQYF
size: NA
V: TRBV2
J: TRBJ2-3
D: NA

DNA: TGCAGCGTTGAAGCCGGACAGTACGTTAACTATGGCTACACCTTC
CDR3: CSVEAGQYVNYGYTF
size: once
V: TRBV29-1
J: TRBJ1-2
D: NA

DNA: TGCAGCGTTGAACCCCAGGGGGGATACAATGAGCAGTTCTTC
CDR3: CSVEPQGGYNEQFF
size: NA
V: TRBV29-1
J: TRBJ2-1
D: NA

DNA: TGCGCCAGCAGCCAAGATCGCGGGGAGGGTGAAGCTTTCTTT
CDR3: CASSQDRGEGEAFF
size: NA
V: TRBV4-3
J: TRBJ1-1
D: NA

DNA: TGTGCCAGCAGAGCCAAACTAGGCGCCTACGAGCAGTACTTC
CDR3: CASRAKLGAYEQYF
size: NA
V: TRBV11-1
J: TRBJ2-7
D: NA

DNA: TGTGCCAGCAGCGCTAGCGGGGGATCCTACAATGAGCAGTTCTTC
CDR3: CASSASGGSYNEQFF
size: NA
V: TRBV9
J: TRBJ2-1
D: TRBD2

DNA: TGTGCCAGCAGTGACCTGGGGGGTGGAGGGTACCCCGGGGAGCTGTTTTTT
CDR3: CASSDLGGGGYPGELFF
size: NA
V: TRBV6-1
J: TRBJ2-2
D: NA

DNA: TGTGCCAGCAGCCATATCAATGAGCAGTTCTTC
CDR3: CASSHINEQFF
size: NA
V: TRBV4-2
J: TRBJ2-1
D: NA

DNA: TGTGCCAGCAGCCCACCCCAGGATTATGGCTACACCTTC
CDR3: CASSPPQDYGYTF
size: few
V: TRBV7-9
J: TRBJ1-2
D: NA

DNA: TGTGCCAGCAGCTTGGAAGGGCCGGGGGGTCTAGTGCAGTACTTC
CDR3: CASSLEGPGGLVQYF
size: NA
V: TRBV5-6
J: TRBJ2-7
D: TRBD2

DNA: TGTGCCAGCAGCTCCGGGGGGGCCCATACTTCACCCCTCCACTTT
CDR3: CASSSGGAHTSPLHF
size: NA
V: TRBV7-2
J: TRBJ1-6
D: NA